This section outlines one TCR beta chain sequence together with its context. Its antigen is unidentified. V lost 0 bases, J lost 6 bases, and 11 bases lay in between. The V gene's germline CDR1 is LGHNA and CDR2 YSLEER. The CDR3 contains 14 residues. This sample is drawn from a study of identical twins. TCRdb reprocessed the 5' RACE reads via MiXCR and lists one record per CDR3 protein. This sample has a few hundred thousand distinct CDR3 sequences, with roughly 8.6% found just once. Findings and limits, study-wide: Excess sharing by twins proved weaker in beta out-of-frame sequences. An excess of low generation probability was shown by twin-shared out-of-frame alpha sequences. Analyses of zero insertions could be partly confounded by invariant MAIT and iNKT cells.

These same data were also listed under a study on yellow fever vaccine responses in identical twins. From that second work: Twins reportedly had a vaccine T cell response that seemed partly convergent, partly personalized.

Sequenced material: CD8+ T cells sorted from blood. The source of this sequence is a woman aged 18-29 years in good health. The V and J genes are TRBV4-3 and TRBJ1-2; tentatively, D is TRBD1 (5 bases). The CDR3 loop reads CASSQDSGLHGYTF. CDR3 bases: TGCGCCAGCAGCCAAGATTCAGGGCTCCATGGCTACACCTTC.